This is a list of T cell receptor beta chains from one sample in a study of graft-versus-host responses after intestinal transplantation. The table came from immunoSEQ multiplex PCR; TCRdb's copy has only in-frame clones and leaves some out. The sample has about 50,000 clones, around 85% seen once. These receptors' antigens are unknown. The sample here was unstimulated CD4+ T cells sorted from spleen or lymph node cells, taken before transplant. The receptors originated from a human donor who was the organ donor for an intestinal transplant. Each CDR3 is given with its conserved first and last residue. A D gene is named only where the DNA matches it firmly. A row's size may be missing; if present it is once, few, many or a size class.

D gene	V gene	clone size	J gene	CDR3 protein	CDR3 DNA
NA	TRBV30	NA	TRBJ1-2	CAWSEGHRVGGYTF	TGTGCCTGGAGTGAGGGGCATCGGGTTGGTGGCTACACCTTC
NA	TRBV14	NA	TRBJ2-5	CASVAAYQETQYF	TGTGCCAGCGTAGCGGCCTACCAAGAGACCCAGTACTTC
TRBD2	TRBV4-1	NA	TRBJ2-7	CASSRGLAYEQYF	TGCGCCAGCAGTCGCGGACTAGCCTACGAGCAGTACTTC
TRBD1	TRBV6-5	NA	TRBJ2-7	CASSLGGTGSYEQYF	TGTGCCAGCAGTTTAGGCGGGACAGGGAGCTACGAGCAGTACTTC
NA	TRBV16	NA	TRBJ1-1	CASNNREMNTEAFF	TGTGCCAGCAACAACAGGGAGATGAACACTGAAGCTTTCTTT
NA	TRBV5-1	once	TRBJ2-5	CASSLGRGQETQYF	TGCGCCAGCAGCTTGGGCAGGGGCCAAGAGACCCAGTACTTC
NA	TRBV19	few	TRBJ1-4	CARHVGCGGNEKLFF	TGTGCCCGACACGTCGGCTGTGGTGGGAATGAAAAACTGTTTTTT
NA	TRBV7-9	NA	TRBJ2-7	CASSLSDTSYEQYF	TGTGCCAGCAGCTTATCGGACACGTCCTACGAGCAGTACTTC
NA	TRBV10-3	NA	TRBJ1-2	CAVKSLDASTNYGYTF	TGTGCCGTAAAATCACTGGATGCCTCCACTAACTATGGCTACACCTTC
NA	TRBV6-5	NA	TRBJ2-1	CARLNNEQFF	TGTGCCAGACTAAACAATGAGCAGTTCTTC
NA	TRBV7-2	NA	TRBJ1-6	CASSLLELGGNSPLHF	TGTGCCAGCAGCTTATTGGAATTGGGTGGCAATTCACCCCTCCACTTT
NA	TRBV18	NA	TRBJ2-3	CASSPGELNTQYF	TGTGCCAGCTCACCAGGGGAGCTAAATACGCAGTATTTT
TRBD2	TRBV18	NA	TRBJ2-1	CASSPLVAGNEQFF	TGTGCCAGCTCACCACTAGTAGCGGGGAATGAGCAGTTCTTC
NA	TRBV2	once	TRBJ2-5	CASSENGQETQYF	TGTGCCAGCAGTGAAAACGGGCAAGAGACCCAGTACTTC
TRBD1	TRBV7-2	once	TRBJ1-5	CASSQTGSSNQPQHF	TGTGCCAGCAGCCAGACAGGGAGTAGCAATCAGCCCCAGCATTTT
NA	TRBV11-3	NA	TRBJ2-7	CASSPPDSYEQYF	TGTGCCAGCAGCCCCCCGGACAGCTACGAGCAGTACTTC
NA	TRBV7-9	NA	TRBJ2-5	CASSLGGPETQYF	TGTGCCAGCAGCTTAGGGGGCCCGGAGACCCAGTACTTC
TRBD1	TRBV19	NA	TRBJ2-7	CASSMLGQGSYEQYF	TGTGCCAGTAGTATGTTGGGACAGGGGTCCTACGAGCAGTACTTC
TRBD1	TRBV6-1	NA	TRBJ1-3	CASSAGQAIGNTIYF	TGTGCCAGCAGCGCCGGACAGGCGATTGGAAACACCATATATTTT
NA	TRBV15	once	TRBJ2-1	CATSRDLGNEQFF	TGTGCCACCAGCAGAGATTTGGGCAATGAGCAGTTCTTC
NA	TRBV5-1	NA	TRBJ2-1	CASRGRADSNEQFF	TGCGCCAGCAGGGGAAGGGCCGATTCAAATGAGCAGTTCTTC
TRBD1	TRBV5-1	few	TRBJ2-2	CASSFGTGGTGELFF	TGCGCCAGCAGCTTCGGGACAGGGGGCACCGGGGAGCTGTTTTTT
NA	TRBV5-6	few	TRBJ2-6	CASSSGPRSGANVLTF	TGTGCCAGCAGCTCGGGACCCAGATCTGGGGCCAACGTCCTGACTTTC
TRBD2	TRBV19	NA	TRBJ2-5	CASIAGGEETQYF	TGTGCCAGTATCGCTGGGGGGGAAGAGACCCAGTACTTC
NA	TRBV2	NA	TRBJ1-4	CASSFRLNEKLFF	TGTGCCAGCAGTTTCCGCCTTAATGAAAAACTGTTTTTT
NA	TRBV7-9	NA	TRBJ2-5	CASSSPSGFLTTQYF	TGTGCCAGCAGCTCTCCCAGCGGATTCTTAACGACCCAGTACTTC
TRBD1	TRBV4-1	NA	TRBJ1-1	CASSQTQGANTEAFF	TGCGCCAGCAGCCAAACACAGGGGGCTAACACTGAAGCTTTCTTT
NA	TRBV7-2	once	TRBJ2-3	CASSSGPSTDTQYF	TGTGCCAGCAGCTCAGGACCAAGCACAGATACGCAGTATTTT
TRBD2	TRBV19	NA	TRBJ2-1	CASSIKASGRVYNEQFF	TGTGCCAGTAGTATAAAGGCTAGCGGGAGGGTATACAATGAGCAGTTCTTC
NA	TRBV4-1	NA	TRBJ2-5	CASSQDGATQYF	TGCGCCAGCAGCCAAGATGGGGCCACCCAGTACTTC
TRBD1	TRBV4-1	NA	TRBJ1-2	CASSQEVTGLGGYTF	TGCGCCAGCAGCCAAGAGGTGACAGGGCTCGGTGGCTACACCTTC
TRBD1	TRBV30	NA	TRBJ1-3	CAWSRDRGNTIYF	TGTGCCTGGAGTCGGGACAGGGGAAACACCATATATTTT
TRBD2	TRBV9	few	TRBJ2-1	CASAGAYNEQFF	TGTGCCAGCGCGGGAGCCTACAATGAGCAGTTCTTC
NA	TRBV4-3	NA	TRBJ1-2	CASSQDPRVGLYGYTF	TGCGCCAGCAGCCAAGATCCCAGGGTCGGGTTGTATGGCTACACCTTC
NA	TRBV7-2	once	TRBJ1-6	CASSLNSPLHF	TGTGCCAGCAGCTTAAATTCACCCCTCCACTTT
NA	TRBV6-5	NA	TRBJ2-5	CASTPDSLRTQYF	TGTGCCAGCACTCCGGACAGCCTAAGGACCCAGTACTTC
NA	TRBV5-1	once	TRBJ2-3	CASSLDNTDTQYF	TGCGCCAGCAGCTTGGACAACACAGATACGCAGTATTTT
NA	TRBV6-1	NA	TRBJ1-2	CASSEATRVFYGYTF	TGTGCCAGCAGTGAAGCGACCAGGGTCTTCTATGGCTACACCTTC
NA	TRBV5-6	once	TRBJ2-1	CASSLLKGSNEQFF	TGTGCCAGCAGCTTGCTGAAAGGGTCCAATGAGCAGTTCTTC
TRBD1	TRBV12-5	NA	TRBJ2-4	CASGLVPVVTGGHWSKNIQYF	TGTGCTAGTGGTTTGGTCCCGGTGGTGACAGGGGGCCACTGGTCCAAAAACATTCAGTACTTC
NA	TRBV18	once	TRBJ2-3	CASSPLDTQYF	TGTGCCAGCTCACCGCTAGATACGCAGTATTTT
NA	TRBV4-1	NA	TRBJ1-2	CASSGKHGYTF	TGCGCCAGCAGCGGAAAACATGGCTACACCTTC
TRBD2	TRBV4-3	NA	TRBJ2-7	CASSRTSGGLYEQYF	TGCGCCAGCAGTCGGACTAGCGGGGGGTTATACGAGCAGTACTTC
NA	TRBV6-6	NA	TRBJ1-3	CASSRPGVTGNTIYF	TGTGCCAGCAGTCGCCCTGGGGTGACTGGAAACACCATATATTTT
TRBD1	TRBV5-1	NA	TRBJ2-3	CASSLGQGVDTQYF	TGCGCCAGCAGCTTGGGACAGGGTGTAGATACGCAGTATTTT
NA	TRBV19	few	TRBJ1-5	CASSRSAGGASQPQHF	TGTGCCAGTAGTAGGTCTGCGGGGGGCGCGAGTCAGCCCCAGCATTTT
TRBD1	TRBV14	once	TRBJ1-2	CASSQQGVGYGYTF	TGTGCCAGCAGCCAGCAGGGGGTAGGGTATGGCTACACCTTC
TRBD2	TRBV5-1	NA	TRBJ2-4	CASSFVPSGNSWAKNIQYF	TGCGCCAGCAGCTTCGTGCCTAGCGGTAACTCTTGGGCCAAAAACATTCAGTACTTC
TRBD2	TRBV30	NA	TRBJ2-3	CAWSPFGRGSTDTQYF	TGTGCCTGGAGTCCCTTCGGGCGGGGGAGCACAGATACGCAGTATTTT
NA	TRBV6-5	NA	TRBJ1-5	CASSYAAYSNQPQHF	TGTGCCAGCAGTTACGCAGCTTATAGCAATCAGCCCCAGCATTTT
NA	TRBV2	NA	TRBJ2-5	CASIQAVHQETQYF	TGTGCCAGCATCCAGGCAGTGCACCAAGAGACCCAGTACTTC
TRBD2	TRBV5-4	NA	TRBJ2-7	CASSPGGLAGHTYEQYF	TGTGCCAGCAGCCCGGGGGGGCTAGCGGGCCATACCTACGAGCAGTACTTC
NA	TRBV19	NA	TRBJ2-7	CASSRAGYSYEQYF	TGTGCCAGTAGTCGGGCGGGATACTCCTACGAGCAGTACTTC
NA	TRBV30	NA	TRBJ2-1	CAWSVDSTYNEQFF	TGTGCCTGGAGTGTGGACTCGACCTACAATGAGCAGTTCTTC
NA	TRBV21-1	NA	TRBJ2-4	CASSRRTGGNIQYF	TGTGCCAGCAGCAGAAGGACAGGAGGAAACATTCAGTACTTC
NA	TRBV29-1	NA	TRBJ1-2	CSVVGWEPYGYTF	TGCAGCGTTGTGGGCTGGGAGCCCTATGGCTACACCTTC